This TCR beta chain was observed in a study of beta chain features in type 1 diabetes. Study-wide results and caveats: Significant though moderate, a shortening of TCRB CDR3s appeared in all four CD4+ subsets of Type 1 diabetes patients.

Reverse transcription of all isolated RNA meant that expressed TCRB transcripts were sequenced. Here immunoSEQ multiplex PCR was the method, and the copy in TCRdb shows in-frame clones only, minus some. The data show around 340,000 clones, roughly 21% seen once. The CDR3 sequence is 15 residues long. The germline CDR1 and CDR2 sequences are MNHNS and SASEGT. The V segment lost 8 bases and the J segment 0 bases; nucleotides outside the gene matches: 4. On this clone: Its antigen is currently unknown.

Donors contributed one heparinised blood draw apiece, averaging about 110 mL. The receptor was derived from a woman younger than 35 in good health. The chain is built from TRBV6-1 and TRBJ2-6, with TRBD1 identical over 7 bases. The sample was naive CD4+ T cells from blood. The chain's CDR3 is CASWTGHSGANVLTF. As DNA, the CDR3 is TGTGCCAGCTGGACAGGCCACTCTGGGGCCAACGTCCTGACTTTC.